Following are 29 T cell receptor beta chains from one sample sequenced in a study of immune cell composition in non-small cell lung cancer. Produced via immunoSEQ multiplex PCR; TCRdb's table is partial and in-frame only. This repertoire shows about 3,100 clones, roughly four fifths found once; its top ten account for 13%. Normal lung was sampled as far from the tumour as possible, at least 3 cm. Specimen: non-adjacent lung tissue. These receptors were collected from a human donor with non-small cell lung cancer. The donor label of this sample is uncertain.

This sequence joins TRBV5-6 and TRBJ2-5; D is perhaps TRBD2 (6 bases). The CDR3 totals 14 residues. Between the trimmed V and J ends, which lost 0 bases and 5 bases, there was a span of 11 bases. The germline V gene has CDR1 SGHDT and CDR2 YYEEEE. CDR3 residues: CASSLGGGGETQYF. CDR3 DNA: TGTGCCAGCAGCTTGGGGGGAGGAGGCGAGACCCAGTACTTC.

Concerning this clone itself: Distinct nucleotide sequences in the sample also encode this CDR3. The V and J genes are TRBV7-2 and TRBJ1-2; 7 bases are shared with TRBD1. This CDR3 has 12 amino acids. CDR1 SGHTA and CDR2 FQGNSA come from the germline V gene. Trimming at V came to 5 bases and at J to 8 bases, leaving 5 bases not matched to a gene. For the CDR3, the DNA is TGTGCCAGCAGCCCAGTAGGGGGCGGCTACACCTTC. This sequence encodes CASSPVGGGYTF.

Only a few counts were recorded for this clone. The V and J genes are TRBV29-1 and TRBJ2-2; 7 bases fit TRBD1. V shed 5 bases, J shed 3 bases, and the junction held 6 bases outside the gene matches. Germline V lookup: CDR1 SQVTM, CDR2 ANQGSEA. The CDR3 spans 14 residues. The CDR3 spells CSVQGQGDTGELFF. CDR3 sequence (DNA): TGCAGCGTTCAGGGGCAGGGGGACACCGGGGAGCTGTTTTTT.

Points on this clone: The junction departs from germline at one end; a sequencing error may be responsible. The chain links TRBV4-1 to TRBJ2-7, with 7 bases identical to TRBD1. This CDR3 spans 16 amino acids. Germline loops: CDR1 MGHRA, CDR2 YSYEKL. CDR3 DNA sequence: TGCGCCAGCAGCCAAGAGGAAAGGGGGCTATCCTCCGAGCAGTACTTC. As protein: CASSQEERGLSSEQYF.

J is TRBJ1-2 and V is TRBV28; D gene ambiguous. The germline V and J ends were trimmed by 3 bases and 8 bases, with 10 bases remaining between them. CDR1 is MDHEN and CDR2 is SYDVKM in the germline V gene. The length of the CDR3 is 12 residues. CDR3 protein: CASSLEGWGYTF. DNA of the CDR3: TGTGCCAGCAGTTTGGAGGGTTGGGGCTACACCTTC.

This chain uses TRBV6-4 with TRBJ2-1; D is unclear. Germline loops: CDR1 MRHNA, CDR2 SNTAGT. Trimming cost V 7 bases and J 5 bases, with 15 bases left between them. This CDR3 has 14 residues. The DNA for the CDR3 is TGTGCCAGCACCACCAGGCCAGAGAACAATGAGCAGTTCTTC. Encoded protein: CASTTRPENNEQFF.

The V call is TRBV9, the J call TRBJ2-2, with 10 positions matching TRBD1. This CDR3 has 15 amino acids. Trimming removed 3 bases from V and 6 bases from J; junction bases left unmatched: 5. CDR1 and CDR2 from the germline V gene are SGDLS and YYNGEE. CDR3 region: CASSARTGGSGELFF. In DNA, the CDR3 is TGTGCCAGCAGCGCCCGGACAGGGGGTTCCGGGGAGCTGTTTTTT.

This clone was counted between two and nine times. V and J are TRBV14 and TRBJ2-5; D perhaps matches TRBD1 (5 bases). The CDR3 has 14 residues. The V end lost 3 bases, the J end lost 5 bases, and 13 bases lay between the germline ends. Germline V CDR1 and CDR2: SGHDN, FVKESK. DNA for the CDR3: TGTGCCAGCAGCCACCCCGGCAGGGTCGAGACCCAGTACTTC. Its protein product is CASSHPGRVETQYF.

The chain couples TRBV7-2 to TRBJ1-2; D gene uncertain. V lost 5 bases, J lost 4 bases, and 11 bases lay in between. The V gene's germline CDR1 is SGHTA and CDR2 FQGNSA. The CDR3 sequence is 13 residues long. The CDR3 region is CASSDLGAYGYTF. CDR3 coding DNA: TGTGCCAGCAGCGATCTGGGCGCCTATGGCTACACCTTC.

V and J are TRBV11-2 and TRBJ2-1; 10 bases match TRBD2. After removal of 5 bases from V and 5 bases from J, the junction contained 9 bases not matched to a gene. The CDR3 is made up of 16 amino acids. Germline V gene sequence: CDR1 SGHAT, CDR2 FQNNGV. In DNA form, the CDR3 reads TGTGCCAGCAGCAGGGGGGGGACTAGCGCCGACAATGAGCAGTTCTTC. As protein: CASSRGGTSADNEQFF.

This clone has just a few counts. The chain recombines TRBV9 with TRBJ2-5, with TRBD2 identical over 11 bases. CDR3 length: 22 amino acids. The trim removed 0 bases at V and 2 bases at J, leaving 21 bases unmatched. Per the germline V gene, CDR1 is SGDLS and CDR2 is YYNGEE. CDR3 nucleotides: TGTGCCAGCAGCGTAGACTACGGACGCCGATGGGGACCTAGCGGGAGGCAAGAGACCCAGTACTTC. It encodes CASSVDYGRRWGPSGRQETQYF.

V gene TRBV11-2 combines with J gene TRBJ1-2; 7 bases are a match to TRBD1. CDR1 is SGHAT, CDR2 FQNNGV, per germline. The V gene end was trimmed by 5 bases and the J gene end by 7 bases; junction bases not matched to a gene: 13. This CDR3 is 15 amino acids long. CDR3 sequence: CASSTYSGTVGGYTF. DNA for the CDR3: TGTGCCAGCAGCACGTATTCCGGGACAGTCGGTGGCTACACCTTC. Complete variable domain (other parts from reference TRBV11-2 and TRBJ1-2): EAGVAQSPRYKIIEKRQSVAFWCNPISGHATLYWYQQILGQGPKLLIQFQNNGVVDDSQLPKDRFSAERLKGVDSTLKIQPAKLEDSAVYLCASSTYSGTVGGYTFGSGTRLTVV.

This clone occurred a few times. This chain joins TRBV9 and TRBJ2-2, with a tentative D call TRBD2 (5 bases). The germline V gene encodes CDR1 SGDLS and CDR2 YYNGEE. The CDR3 consists of 16 residues. V shed 0 bases and J shed 0 bases, with 9 bases lying between them. The CDR3 nucleotides are TGTGCCAGCAGCGTAGAGCCGGGGACGAACACCGGGGAGCTGTTTTTT. This codes for CASSVEPGTNTGELFF.

The chain links TRBV29-1 to TRBJ2-5; 7 bases agree with TRBD1. The CDR3 runs to 14 residues. V shed 0 bases, J shed 4 bases, and the junction held 5 bases outside the gene matches. CDR1 and CDR2 from the germline V gene are SQVTM and ANQGSEA. The CDR3 spells CSVEDDREGETQYF. The CDR3 DNA reads TGCAGCGTTGAAGATGACAGGGAAGGAGAGACCCAGTACTTC. Using reference TRBV29-1 and TRBJ2-5 for the parts outside the CDR3, the full variable domain is SAVISQKPSRDICQRGTSLTIQCQVDSQVTMMFWYRQQPGQSLTLIATANQGSEATYESGFVIDKFPISRPNLTFSTLTVSNMSPEDSSIYLCSVEDDREGETQYFGPGTRLLVL.

This clone was recorded a few times. J is TRBJ2-2 and V is TRBV5-1; a possible D gene is TRBD2 (6 bases). Germline V CDR1 and CDR2: SGHRS, YFSETQ. V was clipped by 6 bases and J by 1 base, with 22 bases between them. The CDR3 has 18 amino acids. CDR3 sequence: CASNPWGSGSENTGELFF. For the CDR3, the DNA is TGCGCCAGCAACCCTTGGGGGAGCGGGTCGGAGAACACCGGGGAGCTGTTTTTT. The whole variable domain, remainder taken from reference TRBV5-1 and TRBJ2-2, is KAGVTQTPRYLIKTRGQQVTLSCSPISGHRSVSWYQQTPGQGLQFLFEYFSETQRNKGNFPGRFSGRQFSNSRSEMNVSTLELGDSALYLCASNPWGSGSENTGELFFGEGSRLTVL.

The V call is TRBV11-2, the J call TRBJ2-2; D is unresolved. The CDR3 length is 13 residues. Germline CDR1 and CDR2: SGHAT and FQNNGV. The V end lost 5 bases, the J end lost 7 bases, and 11 bases lay between the germline ends. DNA for the CDR3: TGTGCCAGCAGCCCCACTCCCTTCGGGGAGCTGTTTTTT. Residues: CASSPTPFGELFF.

This chain connects TRBV27 to TRBJ2-1, with 12 bases that match TRBD2. This CDR3 has 15 residues. The V gene end was trimmed by 3 bases and the J gene end by 5 bases; junction bases not matched to a gene: 2. Germline-derived CDR1 and CDR2 are MNHEY and SMNVEV (reference sequence). The CDR3 bases are TGTGCCAGCAGTTTTCCTAGCGGGAGGGACAATGAGCAGTTCTTC. Translated, it gives CASSFPSGRDNEQFF.

The chain joins TRBV10-3 to TRBJ2-3, with 8 bases fitting TRBD2. The CDR3 is 18 residues long. The germline V gene encodes CDR1 ENHRY and CDR2 SYGVKD. The V segment lost 8 bases and the J segment 3 bases; nucleotides outside the gene matches: 19. CDR3 protein: CAIEEGLGAGEKTDTQYF. CDR3 sequence (DNA): TGTGCCATCGAGGAGGGTCTGGGAGCGGGAGAAAAAACAGATACGCAGTATTTT.

The chain uses TRBV18 and TRBJ2-2; D might be TRBD2 (6 bases). Per germline, CDR1 KGHSH and CDR2 LQKENI. The CDR3 consists of 15 residues. V was pared by 6 bases and J by 1 base, with 12 bases between. CDR3 DNA sequence: TGTGCCAGCTCCTCCCAGCGGGTGAACACCGGGGAGCTGTTTTTT. It yields the protein CASSSQRVNTGELFF.

The chain links TRBV7-8 to TRBJ2-2, with a weak D call TRBD1 (5 bases). Per germline, CDR1 SGHVS and CDR2 FQNEAQ. Trimming pared 7 bases from V and 0 bases from J, leaving 12 bases between. The CDR3 runs 15 residues. For the CDR3, the DNA is TGTGCCAGCACCAAAGGGGCCGCGAACACCGGGGAGCTGTTTTTT. Translating gives CASTKGAANTGELFF.

The chain is built from TRBV14 and TRBJ2-2, with a tentative D call TRBD2 (5 bases). The germline V and J ends were trimmed by 2 bases and 0 bases, with 16 bases remaining between them. Germline assignment: CDR1 SGHDN and CDR2 FVKESK. The CDR3 contains 18 residues. The CDR3 nucleotides are TGTGCCAGCAGCCAATGGGCCCGCAGGACTTCGAACACCGGGGAGCTGTTTTTT. Its translation is CASSQWARRTSNTGELFF. Variable domain in full (rest from reference TRBV14 and TRBJ2-2): EAGVTQFPSHSVIEKGQTVTLRCDPISGHDNLYWYRRVMGKEIKFLLHFVKESKQDESGMPNNRFLAERTGGTYSTLKVQPAELEDSGVYFCASSQWARRTSNTGELFFGEGSRLTVL.

V usage is TRBV29-1 and J usage is TRBJ1-2; the D gene is possibly TRBD1 (6 bases). Trimming shortened V by 4 bases and J by 6 bases, and 12 bases separated the two germline ends. The CDR3 loop spans 12 amino acids. CDR1 is SQVTM, CDR2 ANQGSEA, per germline. For the CDR3, the DNA is TGCAGCGTTGTCGGGACATCAGATGGCTACACCTTC. Protein product: CSVVGTSDGYTF.

V is TRBV5-1 and J is TRBJ2-1, with D possibly TRBD1 on 6 matching bases. CDR3 size: 14 residues. V was cut by 5 bases and J by 8 bases, with 17 bases left in between. From germline, CDR1 is SGHRS and CDR2 YFSETQ. This CDR3 reads CASRAGTRIDEQFF. CDR3 DNA sequence: TGCGCCAGCAGGGCCGGGACAAGGATTGATGAGCAGTTCTTC. Full variable domain (outside the CDR3, taken from reference TRBV5-1 and TRBJ2-1): KAGVTQTPRYLIKTRGQQVTLSCSPISGHRSVSWYQQTPGQGLQFLFEYFSETQRNKGNFPGRFSGRQFSNSRSEMNVSTLELGDSALYLCASRAGTRIDEQFFGPGTRLTVL.

The chain recombines TRBV19 with TRBJ2-1; TRBD2 matches at 10 bases. The germline V gene has CDR1 LNHDA and CDR2 SQIVND (reference sequence). The CDR3 is made up of 18 amino acids. V dropped 4 bases and J dropped 6; count of bases not matched to a gene: 15. The DNA for the CDR3 is TGTGCCAGTAGTAGTAGGCCGGCCCCCAGCGGGAGGGCCAATGAGCAGTTCTTC. As protein: CASSSRPAPSGRANEQFF.

V gene TRBV19 combines with J gene TRBJ2-3; the match to TRBD2 covers 9 bases. CDR1 is LNHDA, CDR2 SQIVND, per germline (reference sequence). After removal of 7 bases from V and 9 bases from J, the junction contained 11 bases not matched to a gene. The CDR3 runs to 14 residues. The CDR3 bases are TGTGCCAGTATGGATAGCGGGGGCCCACGGACGCAGTATTTT. Translated, it gives CASMDSGGPRTQYF.

The gene calls are TRBV28 and TRBJ1-5; TRBD1 aligns across 8 bases. V was clipped by 9 bases and J by 0 bases; unmatched bases: 4. The length of the CDR3 is 14 residues. Germline CDR1 MDHEN, CDR2 SYDVKM. The CDR3 sequence is CASSQGGSNQPQHF. CDR3 bases: TGTGCCAGTTCACAGGGGGGTAGCAATCAGCCCCAGCATTTT. Variable domain in full (rest from reference TRBV28 and TRBJ1-5): DVKVTQSSRYLVKRTGEKVFLECVQDMDHENMFWYRQDPGLGLRLIYFSYDVKMKEKGDIPEGYSVSREKKERFSLILESASTNQTSMYLCASSQGGSNQPQHFGDGTRLSIL.

This clone showed up just a few times. The chain recombines TRBV7-2 with TRBJ1-2, with 10 bases aligning to TRBD1. The CDR3 is 15 amino acids. The V and J ends lost 1 base and 3 bases, in that order; junction bases with no gene match: 2. Per the germline V gene, CDR1 is SGHTA and CDR2 is FQGNSA. In nucleotides, the CDR3 is TGTGCCAGCAGCTTAGGCGGGACAGGGGACTATGGCTACACCTTC. Amino acid sequence: CASSLGGTGDYGYTF.

Here the CDR3 DNA reads TGTGCCAGCAGCCCTTCGTTCACTCCCCTTAGCACAGATACGCAGTATTTT. It yields the protein CASSPSFTPLSTDTQYF. The V and J genes are TRBV7-8 and TRBJ2-3; D is uncertain. The CDR3 consists of 17 residues. Trimming took 5 bases from V and 0 from J, leaving 18 bases between them. Looked up from germline, CDR1 is SGHVS and CDR2 is FQNEAQ.

This clone has just a few counts. The genes are TRBV5-4 and TRBJ1-1; 7 bases map to TRBD1. Germline assignment: CDR1 SGHNT and CDR2 YYREEE (reference sequence). The CDR3 is 14 amino acids. After removal of 5 bases from V and 4 bases from J, the junction contained 8 bases not matched to a gene. The CDR3 region is CASRGTGAPTEAFF. CDR3 nucleotide sequence: TGTGCCAGCAGGGGTACAGGGGCCCCCACTGAAGCTTTCTTT.